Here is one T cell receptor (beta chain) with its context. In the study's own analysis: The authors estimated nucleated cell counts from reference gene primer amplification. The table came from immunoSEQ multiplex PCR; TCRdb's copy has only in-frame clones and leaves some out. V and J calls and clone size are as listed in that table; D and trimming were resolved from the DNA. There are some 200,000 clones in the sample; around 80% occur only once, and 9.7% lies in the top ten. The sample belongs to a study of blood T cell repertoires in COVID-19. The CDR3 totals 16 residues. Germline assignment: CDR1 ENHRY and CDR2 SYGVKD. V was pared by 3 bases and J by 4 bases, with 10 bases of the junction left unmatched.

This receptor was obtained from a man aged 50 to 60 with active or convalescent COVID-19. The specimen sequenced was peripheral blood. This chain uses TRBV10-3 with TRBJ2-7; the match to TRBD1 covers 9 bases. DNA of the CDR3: TGTGCCATCAGTGACCCCGGACAGGGGCAATTTTACGAGCAGTACTTC. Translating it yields CAISDPGQGQFYEQYF.